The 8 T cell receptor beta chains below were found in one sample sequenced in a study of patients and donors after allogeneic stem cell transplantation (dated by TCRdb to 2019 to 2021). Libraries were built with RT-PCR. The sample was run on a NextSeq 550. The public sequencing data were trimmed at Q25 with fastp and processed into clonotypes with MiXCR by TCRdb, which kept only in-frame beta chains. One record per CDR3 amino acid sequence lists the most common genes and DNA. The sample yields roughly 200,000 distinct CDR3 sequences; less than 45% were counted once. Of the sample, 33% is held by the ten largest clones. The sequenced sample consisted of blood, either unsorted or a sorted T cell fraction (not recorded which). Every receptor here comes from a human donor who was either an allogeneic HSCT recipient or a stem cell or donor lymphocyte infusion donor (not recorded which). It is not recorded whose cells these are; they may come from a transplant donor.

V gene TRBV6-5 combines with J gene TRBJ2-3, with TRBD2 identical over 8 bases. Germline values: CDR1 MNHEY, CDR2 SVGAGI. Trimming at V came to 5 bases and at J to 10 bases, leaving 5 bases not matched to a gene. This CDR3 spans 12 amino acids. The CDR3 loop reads CASSPTSGSQYF. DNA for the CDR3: TGTGCCAGCAGTCCAACTAGCGGATCGCAGTATTTT.

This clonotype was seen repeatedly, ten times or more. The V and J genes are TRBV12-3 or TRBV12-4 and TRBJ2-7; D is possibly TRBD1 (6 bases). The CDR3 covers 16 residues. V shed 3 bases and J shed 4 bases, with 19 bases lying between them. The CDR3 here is CASSLDQGYRGYEQYF. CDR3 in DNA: TGTGCCAGCAGTTTGGATCAGGGGTATCGTGGTTACGAGCAGTACTTC.

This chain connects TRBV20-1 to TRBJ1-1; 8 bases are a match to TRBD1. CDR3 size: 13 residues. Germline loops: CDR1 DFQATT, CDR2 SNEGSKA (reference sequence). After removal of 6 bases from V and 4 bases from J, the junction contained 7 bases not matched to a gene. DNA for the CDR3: TGCAGTGCCCGAAGGACAGGGATCACTGAAGCTTTCTTT. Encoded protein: CSARRTGITEAFF.

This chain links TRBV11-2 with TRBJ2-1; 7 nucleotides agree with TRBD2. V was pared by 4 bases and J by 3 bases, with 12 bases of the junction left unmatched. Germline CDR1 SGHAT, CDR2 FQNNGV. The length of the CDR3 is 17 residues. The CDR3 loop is CASSWSGSTSIYNEQFF. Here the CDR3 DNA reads TGTGCCAGCAGCTGGTCAGGGTCGACTAGCATCTACAATGAGCAGTTCTTC.

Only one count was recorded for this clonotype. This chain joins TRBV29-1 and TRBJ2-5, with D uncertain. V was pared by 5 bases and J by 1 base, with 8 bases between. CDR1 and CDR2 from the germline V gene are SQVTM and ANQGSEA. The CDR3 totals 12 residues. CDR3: CSVQSFQETQYF. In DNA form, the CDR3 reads TGCAGCGTTCAAAGTTTCCAAGAGACCCAGTACTTC.

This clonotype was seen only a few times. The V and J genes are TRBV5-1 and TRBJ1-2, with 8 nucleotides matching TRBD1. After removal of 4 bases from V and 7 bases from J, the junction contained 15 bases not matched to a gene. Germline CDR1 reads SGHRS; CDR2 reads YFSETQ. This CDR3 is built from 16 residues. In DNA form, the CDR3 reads TGCGCCAGCAGCCTTCAATCGCAGGGGGCGTCCGCTGGCTACACCTTC. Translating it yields CASSLQSQGASAGYTF.

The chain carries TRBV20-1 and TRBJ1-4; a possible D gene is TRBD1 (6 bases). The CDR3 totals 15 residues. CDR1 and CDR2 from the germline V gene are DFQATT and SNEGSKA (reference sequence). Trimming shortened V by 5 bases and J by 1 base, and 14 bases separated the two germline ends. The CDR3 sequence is CSAQSPGVTNEKLFF. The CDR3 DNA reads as TGCAGTGCTCAGTCACCAGGGGTAACTAATGAAAAACTGTTTTTT.

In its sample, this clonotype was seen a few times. For the CDR3, the DNA is TGTGCCAGCAGTTTACGACTCCTCACCGGGGAGCTGTTTTTT. Its protein is CASSLRLLTGELFF. The gene calls are TRBV6-5 and TRBJ2-2, with D uncertain. CDR1 and CDR2 from the germline V gene are MNHEY and SVGAGI. V was cut by 4 bases and J by 4 bases, with 10 bases left in between. The CDR3 is 14 residues long.